This T cell receptor beta chain was observed in a study of spatial heterogeneity in lung cancer. Background on the study: Each distinct TCR and UMI combination averaged more than ten appearances in raw reads.

Time point noted: blood at routine non-recurrence follow-up after resection. Sequencing covered unsorted whole RNA taken from tumor, nontumor lung or frozen PBMC. This clonotype was found many times. TCRdb reanalysed the 5' RACE reads using MiXCR and keeps one entry per CDR3 protein. Here the sample spans about 50,000 distinct CDR3 sequences, around 7% being singletons. From germline, CDR1 is SGHNT and CDR2 YYREEE (reference sequence). V lost 3 bases and J 5 bases, leaving 14 bases between the germline ends. CDR3 length equals 14 residues. The clonotype was recovered from a female donor with early-stage non-small cell lung cancer. Sequenced here: PBMCs, sampled at follow-up. The chain uses TRBV5-4 and TRBJ2-5; a possible D gene is TRBD1 (5 bases). This CDR3 reads CASSWITGVETQYF. Here the CDR3 DNA reads TGTGCCAGCAGCTGGATTACAGGCGTCGAGACCCAGTACTTC.